A selection of T cell receptor beta chains follows, all from one sample in a study of blood T cell repertoires in COVID-19. Sequencing was performed with immunoSEQ multiplex PCR; in TCRdb, only in-frame clones are kept and a portion is missing. The repertoire holds under 500,000 clones, with 70% to 90% as singletons. The sample was PBMCs or T cells enriched from blood (not recorded which). These receptors were collected from a woman aged 18-30 years with acute COVID-19. Each CDR3 is given with its conserved first and last residue. Fields, in order: J gene, V gene, D gene, clone size, CDR3 DNA, CDR3 protein. D genes are given only for firm matches. Size is stated for part of the rows, as once, few or many counts, or as a class when the clone is expanded.

J: TRBJ2-3; V: TRBV7-7; D: TRBD2; size: -; DNA: TGTGCTAGCAGCCCCTACTCGGGGGGGGATACGCAGTATTTT; CDR3: CASSPYSGGDTQYF
J: TRBJ2-3; V: TRBV3-1/TRBV3-2; D: TRBD2; size: -; DNA: TGTGCCAGCAGCCAAGAGTTTCCTACTAGCGGGACAAATACGCAGTATTTT; CDR3: CASSQEFPTSGTNTQYF
J: TRBJ1-1; V: TRBV12-3/TRBV12-4; D: -; size: -; DNA: TGTGCCAGCACTATACTACTGAACACTGAAGCTTTCTTT; CDR3: CASTILLNTEAFF
J: TRBJ1-6; V: TRBV24-1; D: -; size: -; DNA: TGTGCCACCAGTGAGAACAGGGCAATCTCCTATAATTCACCCCTCCACTTT; CDR3: CATSENRAISYNSPLHF
J: TRBJ2-7; V: TRBV4-2; D: -; size: once; DNA: TGTGCCAGCAGCCCAACAGGTCCCTCCTACGAGCAGTACTTC; CDR3: CASSPTGPSYEQYF
J: TRBJ1-2; V: TRBV10-3; D: -; size: -; DNA: TGTGCCATCAAGGATGTCGAGACTGCCTATGGCTACACCTTC; CDR3: CAIKDVETAYGYTF
J: TRBJ1-4; V: TRBV19; D: -; size: -; DNA: TGTGCCAGTTTCAGGGAAGGAGATGAAAAACTGTTTTTT; CDR3: CASFREGDEKLFF
J: TRBJ2-7; V: TRBV7-2; D: TRBD1; size: -; DNA: TGTGCCAGCAGCGAGACAGGGAATGCCCCCTACGAGCAGTACTTC; CDR3: CASSETGNAPYEQYF
J: TRBJ1-2; V: TRBV6-5; D: TRBD1; size: -; DNA: TGTGCCAGCAGGGGCGGGGCCAGGGGGATTGGCTACACCTTC; CDR3: CASRGGARGIGYTF
J: TRBJ1-2; V: TRBV6-2/TRBV6-3; D: -; size: -; DNA: TGTGCCAGCAGTTCCGGGACAACGAACTATGGCTACACCTTC; CDR3: CASSSGTTNYGYTF
J: TRBJ1-2; V: TRBV3-1/TRBV3-2; D: TRBD1; size: -; DNA: TGTGCCAGCAGCCTAAGGAAGGGGGCCAGCTACACCTTC; CDR3: CASSLRKGASYTF
J: TRBJ2-1; V: TRBV9; D: -; size: -; DNA: TGTGCCAGCAGCGTAGTTGGGACAGAGCAGTTCTTC; CDR3: CASSVVGTEQFF
J: TRBJ1-1; V: TRBV19; D: -; size: -; DNA: TGTGCCAGTCAGGGCCAGGAAAACACTGAAGCTTTCTTT; CDR3: CASQGQENTEAFF
J: TRBJ1-1; V: TRBV7-9; D: TRBD1; size: -; DNA: TGTGCCAGCAGCTTAATGGTCTTCGGGACAGGGGGCACTGAAGCTTTCTTT; CDR3: CASSLMVFGTGGTEAFF
J: TRBJ1-5; V: TRBV7-2; D: -; size: -; DNA: TGTGCCAGCAGCCGGGCCCGGGGGTTTAGCAATCAGCCCCAGCATTTT; CDR3: CASSRARGFSNQPQHF
J: TRBJ2-5; V: TRBV6-6; D: -; size: few; DNA: TGTGCCAGCAGTGTACAGGGGGAGGGAGAGACCCAGTACTTC; CDR3: CASSVQGEGETQYF
J: TRBJ2-7; V: TRBV5-4; D: -; size: -; DNA: TGTGCCAGCGGCTGTCCTACCTACGAGCAGTACTTC; CDR3: CASGCPTYEQYF
J: TRBJ2-1; V: TRBV7-2; D: TRBD1; size: -; DNA: TGTGCCAGCAGCCCGAAGGGACAGTCTGCTTACAATGAGCAGTTCTTC; CDR3: CASSPKGQSAYNEQFF
J: TRBJ1-5; V: TRBV7-6; D: -; size: -; DNA: TGTGCCAGCAGCTTAGACTCTTATCGGCCCCAGCATTTT; CDR3: CASSLDSYRPQHF
J: TRBJ2-3; V: TRBV30; D: -; size: -; DNA: TGTGCCTGGAGTGTTCAAGATACGCAGTATTTT; CDR3: CAWSVQDTQYF
J: TRBJ2-7; V: TRBV7-2; D: -; size: -; DNA: TGTGCCAGCAGCTTAGCGGGGCTCCCCTACGAGCAGTACTTC; CDR3: CASSLAGLPYEQYF
J: TRBJ1-2; V: TRBV6-6; D: -; size: -; DNA: TGTGCCAGCAGTTACGGAGGCCGTAACTATGGCTACACCTTC; CDR3: CASSYGGRNYGYTF
J: TRBJ2-1; V: TRBV7-2; D: TRBD2; size: -; DNA: TGTGCCAGCAGCGGGAGCGGGAGGAACTCCTACAATGAGCAGTTCTTC; CDR3: CASSGSGRNSYNEQFF
J: TRBJ1-2; V: TRBV5-1; D: TRBD1; size: -; DNA: TGCGCCAGCAGTTCTACAGGGGAGGATGGCTACACCTTC; CDR3: CASSSTGEDGYTF
J: TRBJ1-5; V: TRBV5-1; D: -; size: once; DNA: TGCGCCAGCAGCTTGTCCGGGGTTGGCAATCAGCCCCAGCATTTT; CDR3: CASSLSGVGNQPQHF
J: TRBJ2-5; V: TRBV19; D: TRBD1; size: -; DNA: TGTGCCAGTAGGGTCCGGGACAGCGAGGGGGAGACCCAGTACTTC; CDR3: CASRVRDSEGETQYF
J: TRBJ2-3; V: TRBV20-1; D: -; size: once; DNA: TGCAGTGCTACGAGAGATACGCAGTATTTT; CDR3: CSATRDTQYF
J: TRBJ2-2; V: TRBV5-5; D: TRBD1; size: -; DNA: TGTGCCAGCAGCTCACAGAGACAGGGGTGGAACACCGGGGAGCTGTTTTTT; CDR3: CASSSQRQGWNTGELFF